What follows are 29 T cell receptor beta chains derived from one specimen sequenced in a study of blood T cell repertoires in COVID-19 (dated by TCRdb to 2018 to 2020). Library prep was done by the immunoSEQ multiplex PCR assay. TCRdb provides this immuneACCESS table in a form limited to in-frame rearrangements. Some clones are lacking; in checked studies, under half of them reflect an unresolved V gene, and why the rest are absent is not known. The sample records 230,000 or so clones, 85% to 90% of which are singletons. The ten largest account for 3.5% to 5.5% of the sample. Sequenced material: peripheral blood. The receptors were sampled from a woman between 40 and 55 years old who had recovered from COVID-19.

The chain links TRBV15 to TRBJ2-7; 7 bases map to TRBD1. The germline CDR1 and CDR2 sequences are LNHNV and YYDKDF (reference sequence). This CDR3 region has 15 residues. V dropped 0 bases and J dropped 2; count of bases not matched to a gene: 4. CDR3: CATSRDRGSTYEQYF. In nucleotides, the CDR3 is TGTGCCACCAGCAGAGACAGGGGGTCCACCTACGAGCAGTACTTC.

This chain connects TRBV28 to TRBJ2-5; 8 bases are a match to TRBD1. The CDR3 is made up of 13 amino acids. The V segment lost 6 bases and the J segment 5 bases; nucleotides outside the gene matches: 5. Germline values: CDR1 MDHEN, CDR2 SYDVKM. In nucleotides, the CDR3 is TGTGCCAGCAGGCCGACAGGGGTCGAGACCCAGTACTTC. Protein sequence: CASRPTGVETQYF.

This clone was counted between two and nine times. The V gene is TRBV6-2 or TRBV6-3, the J gene TRBJ2-1; tentative D call: TRBD1 (5 bases). Trimming left V 5 bases short and J 2 bases short, with 16 bases between. The CDR3 is 16 amino acids. Looked up from germline, CDR1 is MNHEY and CDR2 is SVGEGT. CDR3 region: CASSPGFGHPYNEQFF. The CDR3 coding sequence is TGTGCCAGCAGTCCAGGGTTCGGACACCCCTACAATGAGCAGTTCTTC.

V and J are TRBV11-3 and TRBJ1-5; D gene uncertain. CDR3 size: 12 residues. Looked up from germline, CDR1 is SGHNT and CDR2 is YENEEA. V was clipped by 1 base and J by 8 bases, with 6 bases between them. In DNA, the CDR3 is TGTGCCAGCAGCTTAGGAGATAAGCCCCAGCATTTT. Its protein is CASSLGDKPQHF.

The genes are TRBV24-1 and TRBJ2-3, with TRBD2 identical over 7 bases. The CDR3 covers 17 residues. In germline, CDR1 is KGHDR, CDR2 SFDVKD. J was trimmed by 6 bases and V by 2 bases; bases with no gene match: 13. The CDR3 loop is CATSDSLLAWVGDTQYF. CDR3 nucleotides: TGTGCCACCAGTGATTCGTTACTAGCGTGGGTGGGTGATACGCAGTATTTT.

The chain links TRBV19 to TRBJ2-2, with 11 nucleotides matching TRBD1. The CDR3 sequence is 17 residues long. With V trimmed by 4 bases and J by 7 bases, 11 bases remained unmatched. CDR1 and CDR2 from the germline V gene are LNHDA and SQIVND (reference sequence). In DNA, the CDR3 is TGTGCCAGTAGTACCTGGGACAGGGGGATGGCGATCGGGGAGCTGTTTTTT. This gives the protein CASSTWDRGMAIGELFF.

This clone showed up just once. The chain uses TRBV10-3 and TRBJ2-7; 15 bases agree with TRBD2. The germline CDR1 and CDR2 sequences are ENHRY and SYGVKD. V lost 7 bases, J lost 1 base, and 8 bases stayed unmatched. The CDR3 spans 17 residues. CDR3 loop: CAITPGLAGGWSYEQYV. Written as DNA, the CDR3 is TGTGCCATCACTCCGGGACTAGCGGGAGGTTGGTCCTACGAGCAGTACGTC.

This clone was observed a few times. Here the CDR3 reads CASSAGLANNEQFF. CDR3 nucleotides: TGTGCCAGCAGCGCCGGACTAGCGAACAATGAGCAGTTCTTC. This chain uses TRBV9 with TRBJ2-1; 9 bases are shared with TRBD2. This CDR3 is built from 14 residues. V shed 3 bases and J 5 bases; nucleotides not matched to a gene: 3. Germline V lookup: CDR1 SGDLS, CDR2 YYNGEE.

V usage is TRBV7-2 and J usage is TRBJ1-4, with D possibly TRBD1 on 6 matching bases. The germline V and J ends were trimmed by 6 bases and 8 bases, with 19 bases remaining between them. The CDR3 is made up of 15 amino acids. Germline CDR1 is SGHTA and CDR2 is FQGNSA. The CDR3 sequence: CASSSDRPRGEKLFF. In nucleotides, the CDR3 is TGTGCCAGCAGTTCGGACAGACCACGAGGGGAAAAACTGTTTTTT.

In DNA, the CDR3 is TGTGCCAGTAGTATAGTACAGAACACTGAAGCTTTCTTT. This encodes CASSIVQNTEAFF. The gene calls are TRBV19 and TRBJ1-1; D not certain. V lost 1 base, J lost 1 base, and 4 bases lay in between. Germline CDR1 LNHDA, CDR2 SQIVND (reference sequence). The CDR3 has 13 residues. Full variable domain (remainder filled in from reference TRBV19 and TRBJ1-1): DGGITQSPKYLFRKEGQNVTLSCEQNLNHDAMYWYRQDPGQGLRLIYYSQIVNDFQKGDIAEGYSVSREKKESFPLTVTSAQKNPTAFYLCASSIVQNTEAFFGQGTRLTVV.

This clone was observed a single time. The rearrangement links TRBV19 to TRBJ2-2, with D perhaps matching TRBD1 (5 bases). Germline CDR1 reads LNHDA; CDR2 reads SQIVND (reference sequence). Trimming removed 4 bases from V and 1 base from J, with 7 bases in between. The CDR3 spans 14 residues. CDR3 residues: CASSNQGNTGELFF. Here the CDR3 DNA reads TGTGCCAGTAGTAATCAGGGGAACACCGGGGAGCTGTTTTTT.

V and J are TRBV6-6 and TRBJ2-1; a weak D match, TRBD2 (6 bases). This CDR3 has 12 residues. Germline lookup yields CDR1 MNHNY and CDR2 SVGAGI (reference sequence). V was pared by 8 bases and J by 4 bases, with 9 bases between. CDR3 bases: TGTGCCAGCGGGGGGAGGTACAATGAGCAGTTCTTC. Translated: CASGGRYNEQFF.

The chain links TRBV6-6 to TRBJ1-3; TRBD1 matches at 8 bases. CDR1 and CDR2 (germline): MNHNY, SVGAGI (reference sequence). J was trimmed by 5 bases and V by 6 bases; bases with no gene match: 6. The CDR3 has 14 amino acids. The CDR3 protein is CASSLGQGRNTIYF. DNA for the CDR3: TGTGCCAGCAGCCTCGGACAGGGCAGAAACACCATATATTTT.

The V gene is TRBV24-1, the J gene TRBJ1-2; D unclear. The length of the CDR3 is 13 residues. Trimming took 4 bases from V and 5 from J, leaving 10 bases between them. Germline V gives CDR1 KGHDR, CDR2 SFDVKD. This chain's CDR3 is CATSEPGLYGYTF. In DNA form, the CDR3 reads TGTGCCACCAGTGAACCAGGATTGTATGGCTACACCTTC.

The V gene is TRBV19, the J gene TRBJ2-2; 9 bases match TRBD1. CDR3 length equals 14 residues. The V gene end was trimmed by 4 bases and the J gene end by 6 bases; junction bases not matched to a gene: 3. Germline V gene data show CDR1 as LNHDA and CDR2 as SQIVND (reference sequence). Here the CDR3 DNA reads TGTGCCAGTAGTAGACAGGGGGTCCCCGGGGAGCTGTTTTTT. It yields the protein CASSRQGVPGELFF.

The CDR3 protein is CASSLAPEETQYF. The CDR3 DNA follows: TGCGCCAGCAGCTTGGCACCAGAAGAGACCCAGTACTTC. This chain links TRBV5-1 with TRBJ2-5; D gene uncertain. There are 13 residues in the CDR3. V was cut by 0 bases and J by 3 bases, with 6 bases left in between. Germline V gene lookup returns CDR1 SGHRS and CDR2 YFSETQ.

The CDR3 sequence is CARAPTSGGAGEQFF. CDR3 bases: TGTGCCCGGGCACCGACTAGCGGGGGGGCAGGGGAGCAGTTCTTC. V and J are TRBV30 and TRBJ2-1, with 14 bases aligning to TRBD2. This CDR3 spans 15 amino acids. V shed 8 bases, J shed 10 bases, and the junction held 13 bases outside the gene matches. Germline loops: CDR1 GTSNPN, CDR2 SVGIG (reference sequence).

This chain uses TRBV3-1 (or the pseudogene TRBV3-2) with TRBJ2-3; weak D call: TRBD2 (5 bases). The CDR3 consists of 13 residues. Trimming stripped 1 base from V and 6 bases from J, with 8 bases between. The germline V gene has CDR1 LGHDT and CDR2 YNNKEL (reference sequence). The CDR3 spells CASSQGTSDTQYF. The CDR3 DNA reads as TGTGCCAGCAGCCAAGGGACTTCGGATACGCAGTATTTT.

The chain employs TRBV18 and TRBJ2-7; TRBD2 matches 14 bases. The CDR3 has 15 amino acids. From germline, CDR1 is KGHSH and CDR2 LQKENI. J gave up 3 bases and V 6 bases, and 4 bases lay outside the gene matches. The CDR3 region has the DNA TGTGCCAGCTCCACCGGGACTAGCGGGAGCTACGAGCAGTACGTC. Translated: CASSTGTSGSYEQYV.

The chain joins TRBV19 to TRBJ1-5; TRBD1 matches 7 bases. CDR1 is LNHDA, CDR2 SQIVND, per germline (reference sequence). V lost 6 bases to trimming and J lost 6 bases; unmatched junction nucleotides: 11. The length of the CDR3 is 15 residues. The CDR3 DNA reads as TGTGCCAGTAGCCCCCAGACAGGGCGAAGTCAGCCCCAGCATTTT. Its translation: CASSPQTGRSQPQHF.

The chain joins TRBV29-1 to TRBJ2-7; possible D gene TRBD1, 5 bases. V was shortened by 4 bases and J by 5 bases, with 9 bases between the two germline ends. The CDR3 loop spans 11 amino acids. Germline loops: CDR1 SQVTM, CDR2 ANQGSEA. This CDR3 is CSVGTGHEQYF. The CDR3 region has the DNA TGCAGCGTTGGAACAGGCCACGAGCAGTACTTC.

About this clone itself: The sample carries other DNA sequences with the same CDR3. This chain connects TRBV5-1 to TRBJ2-3; 11 bases are shared with TRBD2. Germline values: CDR1 SGHRS, CDR2 YFSETQ. The CDR3 runs 15 residues. V shed 1 base and J 4 bases; nucleotides not matched to a gene: 2. For the CDR3, the DNA is TGCGCCAGCAGCTTGCTAGCGGGGGGCTCAGATACGCAGTATTTT. It yields the protein CASSLLAGGSDTQYF.

The genes are TRBV11-3 and TRBJ2-1; D remains unclear. Germline CDR1 and CDR2: SGHNT and YENEEA. The length of the CDR3 is 12 residues. V was cut by 5 bases and J by 9 bases, with 11 bases left in between. The CDR3 here is CASSPRGGEQFF. DNA of the CDR3: TGTGCCAGCAGCCCCCGAGGCGGTGAGCAGTTCTTC.

V gene TRBV6-5 combines with J gene TRBJ2-5; 9 bases are shared with TRBD1. The junction had 8 bases not matched to a gene; V was cut back by 11 bases and J by 4 bases. Germline V gene sequence: CDR1 MNHEY, CDR2 SVGAGI. The CDR3 totals 13 residues. The CDR3 bases are TGTGCCTCCGAGTGGGGACAGGGAGAGACCCAGTACTTC. It is translated as CASEWGQGETQYF.

The V gene is TRBV25-1, the J gene TRBJ1-5; the D gene is possibly TRBD1 (6 bases). The germline V and J ends were trimmed by 2 bases and 6 bases, with 14 bases remaining between them. Germline V CDR1 and CDR2: MGHDK, SYGVNS. The CDR3 runs to 15 residues. The CDR3 spells CASSELAGDGQPQHF. CDR3 nucleotide sequence: TGTGCCAGCAGTGAACTAGCAGGGGACGGTCAGCCCCAGCATTTT.

In its sample, this clone was seen a few times. This rearrangement joins TRBV27 to TRBJ1-5; the D is unclear. The V and J ends lost 6 bases and 0 bases respectively, with 12 bases between them. CDR3 size: 15 residues. Germline values: CDR1 MNHEY, CDR2 SMNVEV (reference sequence). The CDR3 loop is CASRPRTTSNQPQHF. In nucleotides, the CDR3 is TGTGCCAGCAGGCCGAGGACTACTAGCAATCAGCCCCAGCATTTT.

A note on this clone: At the DNA level, this CDR3 is encoded by other sequences in the same sample as well. This chain connects TRBV3-1 (or the pseudogene TRBV3-2) to TRBJ2-3, with D possibly being TRBD1 (5 bases). V shed 5 bases and J shed 0 bases, with 9 bases lying between them. This CDR3 spans 14 amino acids. Germline V CDR1 and CDR2: LGHDT, YNNKEL (reference sequence). CDR3 residues: CASSLTASTDTQYF. In DNA, the CDR3 is TGTGCCAGCAGCTTGACAGCGAGCACAGATACGCAGTATTTT.

The rearrangement uses TRBV6-1 and TRBJ1-2; D gene ambiguous. The germline V gene has CDR1 MNHNS and CDR2 SASEGT. CDR3 size: 12 residues. Trimming removed 2 bases at V and 10 bases at J, with 11 bases between. The DNA for the CDR3 is TGTGCCAGCAGTGAAACAGCCTTGCTCTACACCTTC. The encoded protein is CASSETALLYTF.

The rearrangement links TRBV3-1 (or the pseudogene TRBV3-2) to TRBJ1-6; no firm D call. In germline, CDR1 is LGHDT, CDR2 YNNKEL (reference sequence). This CDR3 contains 14 residues. Trimming removed 0 bases at V and 9 bases at J, with 9 bases between. CDR3 region: CASSQDRRASPLHF. Here the CDR3 DNA reads TGTGCCAGCAGCCAAGATCGGAGGGCTTCACCCCTCCACTTT.